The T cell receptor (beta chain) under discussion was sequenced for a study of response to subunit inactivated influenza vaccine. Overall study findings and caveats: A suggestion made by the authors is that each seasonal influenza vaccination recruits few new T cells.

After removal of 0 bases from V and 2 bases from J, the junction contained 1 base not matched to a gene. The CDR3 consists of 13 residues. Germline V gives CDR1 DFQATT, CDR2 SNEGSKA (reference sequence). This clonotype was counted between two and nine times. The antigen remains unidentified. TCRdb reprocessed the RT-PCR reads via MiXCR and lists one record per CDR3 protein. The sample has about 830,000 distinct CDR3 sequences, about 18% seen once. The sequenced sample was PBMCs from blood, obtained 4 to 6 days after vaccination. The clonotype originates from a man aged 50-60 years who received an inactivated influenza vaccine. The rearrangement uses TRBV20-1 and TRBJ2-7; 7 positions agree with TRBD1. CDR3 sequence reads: CSAREQGPYEQYF. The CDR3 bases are TGCAGTGCTAGAGAACAGGGGCCCTACGAGCAGTACTTC.